The rows below give T cell receptor beta chains drawn from one sample of a study of shared clonotypes between healthy human individuals. The data were produced by immunoSEQ multiplex PCR, yet TCRdb's version contains in-frame clones alone and is incomplete. The sample lists 1,500,000 or so clones; roughly 98.5% were seen once. Material: naive CD4+ T cells sorted from blood. The receptors come from a man aged 30-40 years in good health. CDR3s include the opening cysteine and the closing phenylalanine or tryptophan. D genes are given only for firm matches. Some rows have no size entry. The others give once, few or many, or a class for an expanded clone.

NA,TRBV5-6,NA,TRBJ2-2,TGTGCCAGCAGCTTCCGGTTGGGGGGCGGGAGCACCGGGGAGCTGTTTTTT,CASSFRLGGGSTGELFF
TRBD1,TRBV19,NA,TRBJ1-5,TGTGCCAGTAGTATAGCTGGACAGGGAACGACTAGCAATCAGCCCCAGCATTTT,CASSIAGQGTTSNQPQHF
NA,TRBV18,NA,TRBJ2-1,TGTGCCAGCTCACCAGGTGGAGCTGACAACGAGCAGTTCTTC,CASSPGGADNEQFF
NA,TRBV6-6,NA,TRBJ2-7,TGTGCCAGCAGTGCCCGCCACGAGCAGTACTTC,CASSARHEQYF
TRBD1,TRBV7-9,NA,TRBJ1-5,TGTGCCAGCAGCTTACCGGGACAGGCGGACCAGCCCCAGCATTTT,CASSLPGQADQPQHF
NA,TRBV2,once,TRBJ2-4,TGTGCCAGCGGCGGCCTAGCCAAAAACATTCAGTACTTC,CASGGLAKNIQYF
TRBD2,TRBV19,NA,TRBJ2-7,TGTGCCAGTAGGGGACTACCTGGGAGAGGCGACTACGAGCAGTACTTC,CASRGLPGRGDYEQYF
NA,TRBV5-4,NA,TRBJ2-7,TGTGCCAGCAGCTCCGGGTCCTACGAGCAGTACTTC,CASSSGSYEQYF
TRBD1,TRBV30,NA,TRBJ2-7,TGTGCCTGGACCGGGACAGGGGGCTCCGAGCAGTACTTC,CAWTGTGGSEQYF
NA,TRBV7-2,once,TRBJ1-5,TGTGCCAGCAGCTTAGGGTGGGGGATCTATAGCAATCAGCCCCAGCATTTT,CASSLGWGIYSNQPQHF
NA,TRBV5-1,NA,TRBJ2-7,TGCGCCAGCAGCTTCGACTACCATCTCTCCGTTTCCGCACCAAAGCAGTACTTC,CASSFDYHLSVSAPKQYF
NA,TRBV27,NA,TRBJ2-3,TGTGCCAGCAGTGGTTGGCCTCTCACAGATACGCAGTATTTT,CASSGWPLTDTQYF
NA,TRBV14,NA,TRBJ2-1,TGTGCCAGCAGCCCACGGACTCCTCGGAAGGTTCGGGAGCAGTTCTTC,CASSPRTPRKVREQFF
TRBD1,TRBV23-1,NA,TRBJ1-1,TGCGCCAGCAGCCCACTAACAGTGACAGGGGTGAACACTGAAGCTTTCTTT,CASSPLTVTGVNTEAFF
NA,TRBV2,NA,TRBJ2-7,TGTGCCAGCAGTGGATATGGCGGAGCCTACGAGCAGTACTTC,CASSGYGGAYEQYF